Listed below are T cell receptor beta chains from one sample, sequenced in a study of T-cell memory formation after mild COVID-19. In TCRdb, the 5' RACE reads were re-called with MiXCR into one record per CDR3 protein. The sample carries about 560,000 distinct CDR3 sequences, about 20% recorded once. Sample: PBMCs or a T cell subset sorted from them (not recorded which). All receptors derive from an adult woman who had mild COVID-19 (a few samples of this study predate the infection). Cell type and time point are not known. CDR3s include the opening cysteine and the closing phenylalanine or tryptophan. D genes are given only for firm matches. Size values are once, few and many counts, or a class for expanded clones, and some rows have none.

CASSYGAGITEAFF,TGTGCCAGCAGTTATGGGGCAGGGATCACTGAAGCTTTCTTT,TRBV6-6,NA,TRBJ1-1,few
CASSHLAGNEQYF,TGCGCCAGCAGCCACCTCGCAGGGAACGAGCAGTACTTC,TRBV4-3,NA,TRBJ2-7,few
CASSPILAGELFF,TGTGCCAGCAGCCCGATTTTAGCCGGGGAGCTGTTTTTT,TRBV7-9,NA,TRBJ2-2,many
CASSSTPGQGNTGELFF,TGCGCCAGCAGCTCAACACCGGGACAGGGCAACACCGGGGAGCTGTTTTTT,TRBV5-1,TRBD1,TRBJ2-2,NA
CASSQPRDRVHGYTF,TGCGCCAGCAGTCAACCCCGGGACAGGGTCCATGGCTACACCTTC,TRBV23-1,TRBD1,TRBJ1-2,NA
CASSLVGRGSSPQYF,TGTGCCAGCAGCTTAGTTGGTCGGGGAAGCAGTCCGCAGTATTTT,TRBV7-2,NA,TRBJ2-3,many
CASSQGTGLGDTIYF,TGCGCCAGCAGCCAAGGAACGGGGTTGGGGGACACCATATATTTT,TRBV4-3,NA,TRBJ1-3,few
CSVRTSGSHEQYF,TGCAGCGTCCGGACTAGCGGGAGTCACGAGCAGTACTTC,TRBV29-1,TRBD2,TRBJ2-7,NA
CAWSVGGSTGEKYF,TGTGCCTGGAGTGTAGGGGGGTCTACTGGGGAGAAGTACTTC,TRBV30,NA,TRBJ2-7,NA
CASSPRDRQDYEQYF,TGTGCCAGCAGTCCCCGGGACAGGCAAGACTACGAGCAGTACTTC,TRBV12-3/TRBV12-4,TRBD1,TRBJ2-7,NA
CATSDSGTAPYGYTF,TGTGCCACCAGTGATTCCGGGACGGCGCCTTATGGCTACACCTTC,TRBV24-1,NA,TRBJ1-2,NA
CSARDRLISGANVLTF,TGCAGTGCTAGGGACAGGTTGATTTCTGGGGCCAACGTCCTGACTTTC,TRBV20-1,TRBD1,TRBJ2-6,once
CASSAPGDPVHYNEQFF,TGTGCCAGCAGCGCCCCAGGGGACCCCGTCCACTACAATGAGCAGTTCTTC,TRBV9,NA,TRBJ2-1,few
CASSLVLRQAGDNVLTF,TGTGCCAGCAGTTTAGTCCTCCGACAGGCTGGGGACAACGTCCTGACTTTC,TRBV28,NA,TRBJ2-6,NA
CASSLASGFRQETQYF,TGCGCCAGCAGCTTGGCCTCAGGGTTTCGACAAGAGACCCAGTACTTC,TRBV5-1,NA,TRBJ2-5,NA
CASKNGEFYNEQFF,TGCGCCAGCAAAAACGGTGAATTCTACAATGAGCAGTTCTTC,TRBV5-1,NA,TRBJ2-1,few
CATSSYPGARNTEAFF,TGTGCCACCAGCAGCTATCCCGGGGCCCGGAACACTGAAGCTTTCTTT,TRBV15,NA,TRBJ1-1,NA
CASSQDFSGDVVSSYEQYF,TGCGCCAGCAGCCAAGATTTCTCGGGGGACGTAGTAAGCTCCTACGAGCAGTACTTC,TRBV4-3,NA,TRBJ2-7,NA
CAISIWTGGFYNEQFF,TGTGCCATCAGTATATGGACAGGGGGCTTCTACAATGAGCAGTTCTTC,TRBV10-3,TRBD1,TRBJ2-1,few
CASSFSGGYTEAFF,TGTGCCAGCAGCTTCTCAGGGGGCTACACTGAAGCTTTCTTT,TRBV5-5,TRBD1,TRBJ1-1,NA
CATSNGVGNTEAFF,TGTGCCACCAGTAATGGGGTGGGAAACACTGAAGCTTTCTTT,TRBV24-1,NA,TRBJ1-1,NA
CASSFKAFTEAFF,TGTGCCAGCAGTTTTAAGGCTTTTACTGAAGCTTTCTTT,TRBV12-3/TRBV12-4,NA,TRBJ1-1,few
CATSESGPTGEAFF,TGTGCCACCAGTGAATCGGGCCCGACGGGTGAAGCTTTCTTT,TRBV24-1,NA,TRBJ1-1,NA
CASSLPERGLAGGTIRLYEQYF,TGTGCCAGCAGTTTACCCGAAAGAGGACTAGCGGGAGGGACAATACGTCTCTACGAGCAGTACTTC,TRBV28,TRBD2,TRBJ2-7,NA
CASSISSGMNTEAFF,TGTGCCAGCAGCATAAGCTCGGGCATGAACACTGAAGCTTTCTTT,TRBV7-8,NA,TRBJ1-1,NA
CASSQSGGSYNEQFF,TGTGCCAGCAGCCAGAGCGGGGGCTCCTACAATGAGCAGTTCTTC,TRBV3-1,TRBD2,TRBJ2-1,NA
CASSQDRGQYEQYF,TGCGCCAGCAGCCAAGATCGGGGGCAGTACGAGCAGTACTTC,TRBV4-1,NA,TRBJ2-7,few
CACPRDFTHEQFF,TGTGCCTGCCCCCGGGACTTTACCCATGAGCAGTTCTTC,TRBV7-9,NA,TRBJ2-1,NA
CASSDQTTGTETQYF,TGTGCCAGCAGCGACCAGACTACAGGCACAGAGACCCAGTACTTC,TRBV7-8,NA,TRBJ2-5,NA
CASSLAPSGTYEQYF,TGTGCCAGCAGCTTAGCGCCTAGCGGGACCTACGAGCAGTACTTC,TRBV11-2,TRBD2,TRBJ2-7,NA
CSSSTGQDYGYTF,TGTTCCAGCTCAACGGGACAGGACTATGGCTACACCTTC,TRBV18,TRBD1,TRBJ1-2,NA
CASSQDRGPVVGGYTF,TGTGCCAGCAGCCAAGATCGGGGCCCAGTGGTAGGGGGCTACACCTTC,TRBV4-2,NA,TRBJ1-2,NA
CASSPRSVYGYTF,TGTGCCAGCAGCCCCCGATCGGTGTATGGCTACACCTTC,TRBV7-9,NA,TRBJ1-2,few
CSARDRWGTGVTYGYTF,TGCAGTGCTAGAGATAGGTGGGGGACAGGGGTCACATATGGCTACACCTTC,TRBV20-1,TRBD1,TRBJ1-2,few
CASSGDQDRGVQETQYF,TGTGCCAGCAGCGGGGACCAGGACAGGGGAGTTCAAGAGACCCAGTACTTC,TRBV9,TRBD1,TRBJ2-5,few
CSARAVLDTEAFF,TGCAGTGCTAGAGCGGTTCTGGATACTGAAGCTTTCTTT,TRBV20-1,NA,TRBJ1-1,NA
CASSVDQGIWETQYF,TGTGCCAGCAGCGTAGATCAGGGGATCTGGGAGACCCAGTACTTC,TRBV9,NA,TRBJ2-5,NA
CASSLSGSFSYEQYF,TGTGCCAGCAGTTTGAGCGGGAGTTTCTCCTACGAGCAGTACTTC,TRBV27,TRBD2,TRBJ2-7,NA
CATSSWQGDNEQFF,TGTGCCACCAGTTCTTGGCAGGGCGACAATGAGCAGTTCTTC,TRBV24-1,NA,TRBJ2-1,NA